This TCR beta chain emerged from a study of blood T cells in healthy people across ages. The use of a sample-barcoded 5' primer and a J-beta primer mix characterized a second PCR of about 7 to 12 cycles. TCRdb reprocessed the 5' RACE reads with MiXCR, giving one entry per CDR3 protein. Among approximately 830,000 distinct CDR3 sequences listed, 62% were seen once. Trimming left V 3 bases short and J 11 bases short, with 13 bases between. CDR1 is SQVTM and CDR2 is ANQGSEA in the germline V gene. The CDR3 length is 11 residues. The chain combines TRBV29-1 with TRBJ1-1; the D gene is possibly TRBD1 (6 bases). Sequencing input: blood. The TCR originated in a man aged 25-45 years in good health. The CDR3 loop is CSVEGGQRAFF. In DNA form, the CDR3 reads TGCAGCGTTGAGGGGGGCCAGAGGGCTTTCTTT.